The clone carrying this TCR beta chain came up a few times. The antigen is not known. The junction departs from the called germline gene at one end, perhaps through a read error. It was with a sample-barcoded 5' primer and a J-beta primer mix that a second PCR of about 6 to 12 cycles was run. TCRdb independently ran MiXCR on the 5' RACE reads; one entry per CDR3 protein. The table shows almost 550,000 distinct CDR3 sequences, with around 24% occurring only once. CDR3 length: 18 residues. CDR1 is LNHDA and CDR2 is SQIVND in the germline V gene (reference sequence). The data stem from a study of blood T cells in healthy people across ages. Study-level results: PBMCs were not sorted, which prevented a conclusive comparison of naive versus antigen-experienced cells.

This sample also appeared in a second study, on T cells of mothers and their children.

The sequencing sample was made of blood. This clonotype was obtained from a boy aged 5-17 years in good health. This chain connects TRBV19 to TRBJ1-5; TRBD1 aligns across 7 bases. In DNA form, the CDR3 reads TGCGCCAGTAGACCCCTCGGGACAGCGGAGTCGAGCAATCAGCCCCAGCATTTT. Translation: CASRPLGTAESSNQPQHF.